Below are 28 T cell receptor beta chains sequenced from a single sample in a study of blood T cell repertoires in COVID-19. TCRdb's table, derived via immunoSEQ multiplex PCR, lists solely in-frame clones and lacks some. The sample lists some 250,000 clones, about 90% seen once, with about 3% in the top ten. The sample taken for sequencing was peripheral blood. These receptor sequences come from a woman aged 25 to 39 who had recovered from COVID-19.

The CDR3 spells CASSAYRTGTTGELFF. CDR3 in DNA: TGTGCCAGCAGCGCTTATCGGACAGGGACTACCGGGGAGCTGTTTTTT. This chain connects TRBV6-4 to TRBJ2-2; 8 bases align to TRBD1. Germline V gene lookup returns CDR1 MRHNA and CDR2 SNTAGT. The CDR3 is made up of 16 amino acids. The V segment lost 6 bases and the J segment 5 bases; nucleotides outside the gene matches: 11.

The chain joins TRBV19 to TRBJ1-6; 7 nucleotides agree with TRBD1. V lost 7 bases, J lost 7 bases, and 10 bases stayed unmatched. CDR1 is LNHDA, CDR2 SQIVND, per germline (reference sequence). This CDR3 contains 15 residues. The CDR3 sequence is CASTLSGQPNSPLHF. The DNA of the CDR3 is TGTGCCAGTACTCTCTCGGGACAGCCAAATTCACCCCTCCACTTT. Variable domain in full (rest from reference TRBV19 and TRBJ1-6): DGGITQSPKYLFRKEGQNVTLSCEQNLNHDAMYWYRQDPGQGLRLIYYSQIVNDFQKGDIAEGYSVSREKKESFPLTVTSAQKNPTAFYLCASTLSGQPNSPLHFGNGTRLTVT.

The chain couples TRBV5-5 to TRBJ2-7; 7 bases match TRBD2. CDR3 length equals 15 residues. Per germline, CDR1 SGHKS and CDR2 YYEKEE (reference sequence). The trim removed 4 bases at V and 2 bases at J, leaving 9 bases unmatched. The CDR3 region is CASSLPGGPTYEQYF. Written as DNA, the CDR3 is TGTGCCAGCAGCCTTCCGGGAGGTCCCACCTACGAGCAGTACTTC. Full variable domain (outside the CDR3, taken from reference TRBV5-5 and TRBJ2-7): DAGVTQSPTHLIKTRGQQVTLRCSPISGHKSVSWYQQVLGQGPQFIFQYYEKEERGRGNFPDRFSARQFPNYSSELNVNALLLGDSALYLCASSLPGGPTYEQYFGPGTRLTVT.

V gene TRBV11-3 combines with J gene TRBJ2-2, with unresolved D. Trimming pared 5 bases from V and 6 bases from J, leaving 16 bases between. There are 15 residues in the CDR3. In germline, CDR1 is SGHNT, CDR2 YENEEA. In DNA, the CDR3 is TGTGCCAGCAGCCCAACTGGAGCGACCCCCGGGGAGCTGTTTTTT. It encodes CASSPTGATPGELFF.

The rearrangement links TRBV7-3 to TRBJ2-3; D is perhaps TRBD2 (6 bases). The CDR3 spans 17 residues. Germline V lookup: CDR1 SGHTA, CDR2 FQGTGA. Deletions cut 3 bases from V and 3 bases from J, with 19 bases between. CDR3 nucleotides: TGTGCCAGCAGCTTCCTGAGGTCTAGGGGAGGAACAGATACGCAGTATTTT. Translation: CASSFLRSRGGTDTQYF.

Only a few counts were recorded for this clone. The rearrangement joins TRBV7-2 to TRBJ2-3; 9 bases line up with TRBD2. J lost 5 bases, V lost 2 bases, and 8 bases had no gene match. In germline, CDR1 is SGHTA, CDR2 FQGNSA. The CDR3 runs 16 residues. CDR3: CASSLFSAGGQDTQYF. The CDR3 DNA sequence: TGTGCCAGCAGCTTATTCTCGGCGGGGGGGCAAGATACGCAGTATTTT.

J is TRBJ1-1 and V is TRBV10-1; D might be TRBD1 (5 bases). There are 16 residues in the CDR3. CDR1 and CDR2 (germline): WNHNN, SYGVQD (reference sequence). Trimming removed 0 bases at V and 0 bases at J, with 11 bases between. The chain's CDR3 is CASSESGRTMNTEAFF. CDR3 in DNA: TGCGCCAGCAGTGAGTCGGGGCGAACCATGAACACTGAAGCTTTCTTT.

The V and J genes are TRBV7-9 and TRBJ2-1; 8 positions match TRBD2. CDR3 size: 15 residues. The V segment lost 1 base and the J segment 8 bases; nucleotides outside the gene matches: 7. Germline CDR1 reads SEHNR; CDR2 reads FQNEAQ (reference sequence). The CDR3 reads CASSLVSGGVYEQFF. DNA for the CDR3: TGTGCCAGCAGCTTAGTTTCCGGGGGGGTTTATGAGCAGTTCTTC.

J is TRBJ1-1 and V is TRBV6-6; D uncertain. Germline V gives CDR1 MNHNY, CDR2 SVGAGI (reference sequence). The length of the CDR3 is 15 residues. The V and J ends lost 6 bases and 4 bases respectively, with 18 bases between them. Here the CDR3 DNA reads TGTGCCAGCAGCCCCCGCGGCCTGATGGGCACTGAAGCTTTCTTT. Its translation: CASSPRGLMGTEAFF.

The V and J genes are TRBV9 and TRBJ2-7; TRBD1 matches 9 bases. In germline, CDR1 is SGDLS, CDR2 YYNGEE. This CDR3 has 14 residues. Unmatched junction bases numbered 4, after V lost 3 bases and J lost 3 bases. CDR3 nucleotides: TGTGCCAGCAGCGGAAACAGGGGGCACTACGAGCAGTACTTC. Translation gives CASSGNRGHYEQYF.

The rearrangement links TRBV19 to TRBJ1-2; a possible D gene is TRBD1 (5 bases). CDR3 length equals 12 residues. Trimming left V 7 bases short and J 3 bases short, with 9 bases between. CDR1 is LNHDA, CDR2 SQIVND, per germline (reference sequence). CDR3 bases: TGTGCCAGTATCACAGGCGACTATGGCTACACCTTC. It translates to CASITGDYGYTF.

V usage is TRBV6-5 and J usage is TRBJ1-3, with unresolved D. This CDR3 has 14 residues. Germline V gene data show CDR1 as MNHEY and CDR2 as SVGAGI. V gave up 8 bases and J gave up 8 bases, with 19 bases separating them. CDR3 nucleotide sequence: TGTGCCAGCTCAAGCCAAGTAATCCTAGACACCATATATTTT. This codes for CASSSQVILDTIYF.

V and J are TRBV5-1 and TRBJ2-7, with D maybe TRBD1 (6 bases). V was trimmed by 0 bases and J by 2 bases, leaving 9 bases between them. There are 14 residues in the CDR3. The V gene's germline CDR1 is SGHRS and CDR2 YFSETQ. The CDR3, as DNA: TGCGCCAGCAGCTTGGCCAGGGGAACCTACGAGCAGTACTTC. It codes for CASSLARGTYEQYF.

The chain is built from TRBV10-1 and TRBJ2-1; D is perhaps TRBD1 (8 bases). Germline assignment: CDR1 WNHNN and CDR2 SYGVQD (reference sequence). The V gene lost 3 bases and the J gene lost 9 bases, with 21 bases spanning the gap. The length of the CDR3 is 16 residues. The CDR3 spells CASSDSGTGQEGEQFF. CDR3 DNA: TGCGCCAGCAGTGACAGCGGGACAGGTCAGGAGGGTGAGCAGTTCTTC.

The CDR3 coding sequence is TGTGCCAGCAGCTCCGGAGCAGGGGGCGATACAGATACGCAGTATTTT. Encoded protein: CASSSGAGGDTDTQYF. The genes are TRBV7-9 and TRBJ2-3; 8 positions match TRBD1. CDR1 and CDR2 (germline): SEHNR, FQNEAQ (reference sequence). CDR3 length: 16 amino acids. Unmatched junction bases numbered 9, after V lost 4 bases and J lost 3 bases.

The chain joins TRBV5-1 to TRBJ1-3, with D possibly being TRBD1 (6 bases). With 4 bases removed from V and 3 bases from J, the gap between germline ends came to 17 bases. The germline V gene encodes CDR1 SGHRS and CDR2 YFSETQ. The CDR3 extends over 16 amino acids. The CDR3 DNA sequence: TGCGCCAGCAGCATTTCGGACAGCAAGGATGGAAACACCATATATTTT. Its protein product is CASSISDSKDGNTIYF.

The V call is TRBV4-2, the J call TRBJ1-5; a weak D match, TRBD1 (5 bases). V lost 4 bases and J 5 bases, leaving 12 bases between the germline ends. Germline V CDR1 and CDR2: LGHNA, YNFKEQ. The CDR3 consists of 14 residues. CDR3 sequence: CASSPLGGDQPQHF. DNA for the CDR3: TGTGCCAGCAGCCCCCTGGGGGGTGATCAGCCCCAGCATTTT.

The CDR3 region has the DNA TGTGCCACCAGCAGGGACAGGGGTAACGCAGATACGCAGTATTTT. Translating it yields CATSRDRGNADTQYF. This sequence joins TRBV15 and TRBJ2-3, with 9 bases identical to TRBD1. V trimming: 3 bases; J trimming: 4 bases; junction bases outside the gene matches: 5. This CDR3 is 15 amino acids long. Germline assignment: CDR1 LNHNV and CDR2 YYDKDF (reference sequence).

For this clone: This sample also contains other DNA sequences that code for the same CDR3. V usage is TRBV6-2 or TRBV6-3 and J usage is TRBJ2-2, with a tentative D call TRBD2 (6 bases). Germline CDR1 and CDR2: MNHEY and SVGEGT. V was clipped by 4 bases and J by 2 bases, with 11 bases between them. The CDR3 loop spans 15 amino acids. The CDR3 sequence: CASSWDSANTGELFF. The CDR3 DNA is TGTGCCAGCAGTTGGGACTCCGCCAACACCGGGGAGCTGTTTTTT.

The chain combines TRBV7-2 with TRBJ1-2; possible D gene TRBD1, 6 bases. The V end lost 5 bases, the J end lost 7 bases, and 14 bases lay between the germline ends. The CDR3 has 13 residues. Per the germline V gene, CDR1 is SGHTA and CDR2 is FQGNSA. The CDR3 bases are TGTGCCAGCAGCCTAGGACAGTATCTTGGCTACACCTTC. Residues: CASSLGQYLGYTF.

The V and J genes are TRBV3-1 (or the pseudogene TRBV3-2) and TRBJ2-5, with TRBD1 identical over 8 bases. CDR1 and CDR2 (germline): LGHDT, YNNKEL (reference sequence). Unmatched junction bases numbered 3, after V lost 2 bases and J lost 1 base. CDR3 length: 15 amino acids. This CDR3 reads CASSQRTGIQETQYF. CDR3 coding DNA: TGTGCCAGCAGCCAAAGGACAGGGATCCAAGAGACCCAGTACTTC.

The gene calls are TRBV2 and TRBJ1-5; 8 bases line up with TRBD1. J gave up 2 bases and V 7 bases, and 4 bases lay outside the gene matches. The CDR3 contains 14 residues. Germline V gene data show CDR1 as SNHLY and CDR2 as FYNNEI. Written as DNA, the CDR3 is TGTGCCAGCATCACGGACAGGGGCAATCAGCCCCAGCATTTT. This sequence encodes CASITDRGNQPQHF.

The V call is TRBV4-2, the J call TRBJ2-2; no clear D. The CDR3 is 17 residues long. V gave up 0 bases and J gave up 0 bases, with 11 bases separating them. Germline CDR1 LGHNA, CDR2 YNFKEQ. The CDR3 sequence is CASSQDLRLSNTGELFF. The CDR3 DNA follows: TGTGCCAGCAGCCAAGACTTGCGACTCTCGAACACCGGGGAGCTGTTTTTT.

The chain recombines TRBV7-2 with TRBJ2-7; 13 bases line up with TRBD2. V shed 1 base and J 2 bases; nucleotides not matched to a gene: 8. The CDR3 runs to 18 residues. CDR1 is SGHTA, CDR2 FQGNSA, per germline. CDR3 nucleotides: TGTGCCAGCAGCTTAGTAGGGACACTAGCGGGGGGGGCCTACGAGCAGTACTTC. Residues: CASSLVGTLAGGAYEQYF.

The V gene is TRBV5-1, the J gene TRBJ2-7, with D unclear. Per germline, CDR1 SGHRS and CDR2 YFSETQ. This CDR3 has 17 residues. Trimming removed 0 bases at V and 0 bases at J, with 16 bases between. The CDR3 region is CASSLAVLVGSSYEQYF. Written as DNA, the CDR3 is TGCGCCAGCAGCTTGGCCGTCTTGGTCGGTAGCTCCTACGAGCAGTACTTC.

This rearrangement joins TRBV9 to TRBJ2-7; TRBD2 is a possible D gene (5 bases). The CDR3 is made up of 15 amino acids. Germline values: CDR1 SGDLS, CDR2 YYNGEE. Trimming stripped 0 bases from V and 1 base from J, with 11 bases between. The CDR3 loop reads CASSVGAGGSYEQYF. In DNA form, the CDR3 reads TGTGCCAGCAGCGTAGGGGCCGGCGGGTCCTACGAGCAGTACTTC.

V and J are TRBV7-9 and TRBJ2-3; D perhaps matches TRBD2 (5 bases). V was cut by 5 bases and J by 8 bases, with 11 bases left in between. CDR3 length: 12 residues. Germline CDR1 SEHNR, CDR2 FQNEAQ (reference sequence). The CDR3 nucleotides read TGTGCCAGCAGCCCATCTGCGGGTACGCAGTATTTT. Its translation: CASSPSAGTQYF.

The chain recombines TRBV13 with TRBJ1-6; 7 bases map to TRBD1. Germline lookup yields CDR1 PRHDT and CDR2 FYEKMQ (reference sequence). After removal of 5 bases from V and 0 bases from J, the junction contained 4 bases not matched to a gene. The CDR3 has 16 amino acids. The CDR3 DNA is TGTGCCAGCAGCCGGACAGGAAGCTCCTATAATTCACCCCTCCACTTT. This codes for CASSRTGSSYNSPLHF.